Each of the 21 T cell receptor beta chains below was sequenced from the same sample in a study of T-cell reconstitution after alpha-beta-depleted transplantation in children. It was with unique molecular identifiers that the TCRbeta library was prepared. TCRdb independently ran MiXCR on the PCR reads; one entry per CDR3 protein. The table has around 340,000 distinct CDR3 sequences, 13% seen once. The sequencing used PBMCs, collected from the stem cell graft. The receptors were sampled from a human donor who donated a stem cell graft to a child with Fanconi anemia.

In this sample, this clonotype turned up a few times. This chain links TRBV4-2 with TRBJ1-2, with TRBD1 matching over 8 bases. Germline loops: CDR1 LGHNA, CDR2 YNFKEQ. This CDR3 is 14 amino acids long. Germline trimming cut 4 bases from V and 7 bases from J; bases unmatched to any gene: 8. The CDR3 loop reads CASSPGQGLSGYTF. The CDR3 DNA reads as TGTGCCAGCAGCCCCGGACAGGGTTTGAGTGGCTACACCTTC.

This clonotype was recorded at least ten times. The CDR3 DNA follows: TGCAGTGCTGAGAGCGGGGACAGGACATCAACCGGCTACGAGCAGTACTTC. It is translated as CSAESGDRTSTGYEQYF. The V gene is TRBV20-1, the J gene TRBJ2-7; possibly TRBD1 for D (8 bases). V was cut by 5 bases and J by 3 bases, with 26 bases left in between. Germline V CDR1 and CDR2: DFQATT, SNEGSKA (reference sequence). This CDR3 region has 17 residues.

Ten or more counts support this clonotype. The J gene is TRBJ2-1, the V gene TRBV7-3; 8 bases line up with TRBD1. The CDR3 has 13 amino acids. V trimming: 3 bases; J trimming: 6 bases; junction bases outside the gene matches: 1. Germline lookup yields CDR1 SGHTA and CDR2 FQGTGA. Here the CDR3 DNA reads TGTGCCAGCAGCTTCACAGGGGGCAATGAGCAGTTCTTC. Amino acids: CASSFTGGNEQFF.

J is TRBJ2-1 and V is TRBV15, with TRBD1 as a possible D gene (6 bases). V was pared by 6 bases and J by 2 bases, with 8 bases between. Germline V CDR1 and CDR2: LNHNV, YYDKDF (reference sequence). This CDR3 contains 13 residues. In nucleotides, the CDR3 is TGTGCCACCAGGGACAGCGCCTACAATGAGCAGTTCTTC. This gives the protein CATRDSAYNEQFF. The full variable domain, in which reference TRBV15 and TRBJ2-1 provide the parts outside the CDR3, is DAMVIQNPRYQVTQFGKPVTLSCSQTLNHNVMYWYQQKSSQAPKLLFHYYDKDFNNEADTPDNFQSRRPNTSFCFLDIRSPGLGDTAMYLCATRDSAYNEQFFGPGTRLTVL.

V gene TRBV4-1 combines with J gene TRBJ2-6, with D unclear. CDR1 and CDR2 from the germline V gene are MGHRA and YSYEKL. This CDR3 has 18 residues. V was cut by 0 bases and J by 3 bases, with 15 bases left in between. CDR3: CASSQEVTQAYGANVLTF. The CDR3 DNA reads TGCGCCAGCAGCCAAGAGGTGACCCAGGCATATGGGGCCAACGTCCTGACTTTC.

This clonotype was observed at least ten times. V is TRBV7-2 and J is TRBJ2-3; the D call may be TRBD1 or TRBD2 (5 bases each). The CDR3 sequence is 15 residues long. The germline V and J ends were trimmed by 2 bases and 4 bases, with 13 bases remaining between them. The V gene's germline CDR1 is SGHTA and CDR2 FQGNSA. CDR3 coding DNA: TGTGCCAGCAGCTTATCGAGGGGAGAGGCAGATACGCAGTATTTT. Encoded protein: CASSLSRGEADTQYF.

In this sample, this clonotype turned up a few times. The V call is TRBV27, the J call TRBJ1-2; D uncertain. There are 13 residues in the CDR3. V was clipped by 7 bases and J by 0 bases, with 9 bases between them. Germline-derived CDR1 and CDR2 are MNHEY and SMNVEV (reference sequence). CDR3 in DNA: TGTGCCAGCACAAGGGATTCTAACTATGGCTACACCTTC. Its protein is CASTRDSNYGYTF.

Regarding this clonotype: A read error may explain this, as a much larger clone is one base away. V gene TRBV10-3 combines with J gene TRBJ2-2, with D uncertain. The ends were cut back, 5 bases at V and 1 base at J, with 2 bases in the middle. Looked up from germline, CDR1 is ENHRY and CDR2 is SYGVKD. This CDR3 region has 12 residues. The CDR3 coding sequence is TGTGCCATCAGTCAGAACACCGGGGAGCTGTTTTTT. This gives the protein CAISQNTGELFF.

The gene calls are TRBV7-9 and TRBJ2-7, with D unclear. The CDR3 is 13 residues long. Germline V gene data show CDR1 as SEHNR and CDR2 as FQNEAQ (reference sequence). Trimming removed 5 bases at V and 1 base at J, with 9 bases between. The CDR3 DNA is TGTGCCAGCAGCAACGGTGAGTCCTACGAGCAGTACGTC. Its translation is CASSNGESYEQYV.

The sample holds a few counts of this clonotype. V gene TRBV5-5 combines with J gene TRBJ2-2; D tentatively fits TRBD1 or TRBD2 (5 bases each). Germline values: CDR1 SGHKS, CDR2 YYEKEE (reference sequence). V lost 6 bases and J lost 6, with 12 bases in between. This CDR3 comprises 13 residues. The chain's CDR3 is CASTTRGSGELFF. The CDR3 nucleotides are TGTGCCAGCACCACGAGGGGTTCCGGGGAGCTGTTTTTT. Filled out from reference TRBV5-5 and TRBJ2-2, the complete variable domain reads DAGVTQSPTHLIKTRGQQVTLRCSPISGHKSVSWYQQVLGQGPQFIFQYYEKEERGRGNFPDRFSARQFPNYSSELNVNALLLGDSALYLCASTTRGSGELFFGEGSRLTVL.

In regard to this clonotype: This may be a read error, as it is one base from a much larger clone. Since no conserved phenylalanine or tryptophan closes the CDR3, a read error is the likely cause. V usage is TRBV5-1 and J usage is TRBJ1-3, with a possible D match to TRBD1 (6 bases). This CDR3 spans 15 amino acids. CDR1 is SGHRS, CDR2 YFSETQ, per germline. The V and J ends lost 2 bases and 4 bases respectively, with 13 bases between them. The CDR3 loop is CASSLGGITGNTIYC. The CDR3 DNA is TGCGCCAGCAGCTTAGGGGGAATAACGGGAAACACCATATATTGT.

This clonotype was counted a few times. V usage is TRBV30 and J usage is TRBJ2-3; 8 bases match TRBD2. Germline V gene data show CDR1 as GTSNPN and CDR2 as SVGIG (reference sequence). J lost 2 bases, V lost 3 bases, and 4 bases had no gene match. This CDR3 is 14 amino acids long. CDR3 sequence: CAWRAGGSTDTQYF. CDR3 nucleotides: TGTGCCTGGAGGGCGGGGGGATCCACAGATACGCAGTATTTT.

There are a few counts of this clonotype. The chain has TRBV29-1 and TRBJ2-5; D unclear. In germline, CDR1 is SQVTM, CDR2 ANQGSEA. This CDR3 spans 12 amino acids. V lost 7 bases to trimming and J lost 4 bases, with 13 bases between them. The CDR3 region has the DNA TGCAGCGGCCAACTACCCTCAGAGACCCAGTACTTC. It yields the protein CSGQLPSETQYF.

This clonotype was counted only a few times. The chain couples TRBV6-5 to TRBJ1-1; no clear D gene. Germline CDR1 and CDR2: MNHEY and SVGAGI. V was clipped by 2 bases and J by 2 bases, with 3 bases between them. CDR3 length: 12 residues. CDR3 DNA: TGTGCCAGCAGTTACCAAAACACTGAAGCTTTCTTT. This encodes CASSYQNTEAFF.

CDR3 DNA: TGTGCCAGCACCCAGGGTAGGAGCACTGAAGCTTTCTTT. It encodes CASTQGRSTEAFF. The rearrangement joins TRBV6-2 or TRBV6-3 to TRBJ1-1, with D possibly being TRBD1 (5 bases). Trimming removed 7 bases at V and 4 bases at J, with 13 bases between. Germline V gene sequence: CDR1 MNHEY, CDR2 SVGEGT. This CDR3 is built from 13 residues.

The gene calls are TRBV5-1 and TRBJ2-1, with D perhaps matching TRBD1 (6 bases). The CDR3 loop spans 14 amino acids. Germline V gene lookup returns CDR1 SGHRS and CDR2 YFSETQ. Trimming left V 4 bases short and J 2 bases short, with 10 bases between. The CDR3 nucleotides are TGCGCCAGCAGCCCCCAGGGGACCTACAATGAGCAGTTCTTC. It yields the protein CASSPQGTYNEQFF.

The V and J genes are TRBV5-1 and TRBJ1-3, with a weak D call TRBD1 (5 bases). CDR1 and CDR2 (germline): SGHRS, YFSETQ. Trimming pared 6 bases from V and 4 bases from J, leaving 17 bases between. The CDR3 covers 15 residues. The CDR3 region has the DNA TGCGCCAGCACCTTCGACAGCTCCGTCGGAAACACCATATATTTT. Translating gives CASTFDSSVGNTIYF.

The rearrangement links TRBV15 to TRBJ2-1; maybe TRBD1 (5 bases). CDR1 is LNHNV, CDR2 YYDKDF, per germline (reference sequence). This CDR3 spans 15 amino acids. Trimming took off 3 bases at V and 0 bases at J, with 9 bases between the two ends. The DNA for the CDR3 is TGTGCCACCAGCAGGACAGCGAGCTCCTACAATGAGCAGTTCTTC. It encodes CATSRTASSYNEQFF.

The genes are TRBV11-2 and TRBJ2-7, with 8 bases identical to TRBD1. The CDR3 is 17 residues long. The germline V gene encodes CDR1 SGHAT and CDR2 FQNNGV. The V and J ends lost 7 bases and 0 bases, in that order; junction bases with no gene match: 14. The CDR3 sequence is CASTRLGTGVLSYEQYF. In nucleotides, the CDR3 is TGTGCCAGCACCCGCCTTGGGACAGGTGTTCTCTCCTACGAGCAGTACTTC.

In this sample, this clonotype turned up many times. This chain joins TRBV6-4 and TRBJ2-3; 7 bases map to TRBD2. With V trimmed by 2 bases and J by 1 base, 0 bases remained unmatched. The germline CDR1 and CDR2 sequences are MRHNA and SNTAGT. This CDR3 spans 14 amino acids. CDR3 in DNA: TGTGCCAGCAGTGACCTAGCGGGCACAGATACGCAGTATTTT. Amino acids: CASSDLAGTDTQYF.

The CDR3 loop is CSGGQIYNEQFF. CDR3 nucleotide sequence: TGCAGCGGTGGGCAGATCTACAATGAGCAGTTCTTC. V usage is TRBV29-1 and J usage is TRBJ2-1; D is unresolved. The CDR3 is made up of 12 amino acids. The V gene's germline CDR1 is SQVTM and CDR2 ANQGSEA. Trimming cost V 7 bases and J 3 bases, with 10 bases left between them.